This T cell receptor (beta chain) was profiled in a study of beta chain features in type 1 diabetes. Germline loops: CDR1 LNHDA, CDR2 SQIVND (reference sequence). The CDR3 has 15 residues. V gave up 1 base and J gave up 4 bases; unmatched junction bases: 3. Concerning this clone itself: What it recognizes is unknown.

Isolated RNA was reverse transcribed in full, so expressed TCRB transcripts were sequenced. Only in-frame clones appear in the TCRdb table, and some are missing; sequencing was by immunoSEQ multiplex PCR. Of some 400,000 clones in the sample, roughly 16% are singletons; the top ten hold roughly 0.019%. Study findings and constraints: The study left unresolved whether HLA type influences TCRB rearrangement.

The specimen was naive CD4+ T cells from blood. V is TRBV19 and J is TRBJ1-1; TRBD1 matches 10 bases. This TCR came from a woman aged 18-29 years in good health. CDR3 DNA sequence: TGTGCCAGTAGTATAGTTTGGACAGGGGGCACTGAAGCTTTCTTT. It codes for CASSIVWTGGTEAFF.